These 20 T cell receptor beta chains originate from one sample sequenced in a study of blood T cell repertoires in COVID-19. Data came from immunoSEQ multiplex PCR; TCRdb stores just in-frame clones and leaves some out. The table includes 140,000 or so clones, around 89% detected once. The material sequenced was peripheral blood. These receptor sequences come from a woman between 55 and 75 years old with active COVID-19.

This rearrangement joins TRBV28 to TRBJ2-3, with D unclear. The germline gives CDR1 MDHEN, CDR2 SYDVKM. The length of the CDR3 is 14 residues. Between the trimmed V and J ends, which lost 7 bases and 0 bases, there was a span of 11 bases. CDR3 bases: TGTGCCAGCATTGGAGTTTGGAGCACAGATACGCAGTATTTT. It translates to CASIGVWSTDTQYF.

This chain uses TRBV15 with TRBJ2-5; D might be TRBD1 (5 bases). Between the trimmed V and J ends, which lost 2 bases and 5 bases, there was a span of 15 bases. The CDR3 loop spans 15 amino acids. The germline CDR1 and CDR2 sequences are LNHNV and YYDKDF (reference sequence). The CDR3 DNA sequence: TGTGCCACCAGCAGAAGCCTGGCAGGGTCCGAGACCCAGTACTTC. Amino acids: CATSRSLAGSETQYF.

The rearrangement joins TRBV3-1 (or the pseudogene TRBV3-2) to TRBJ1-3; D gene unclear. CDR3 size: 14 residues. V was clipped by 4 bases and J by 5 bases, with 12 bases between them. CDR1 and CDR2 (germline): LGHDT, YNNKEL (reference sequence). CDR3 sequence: CASSPGLGRNTIYF. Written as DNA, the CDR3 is TGTGCCAGCAGCCCCGGACTTGGGAGAAACACCATATATTTT.

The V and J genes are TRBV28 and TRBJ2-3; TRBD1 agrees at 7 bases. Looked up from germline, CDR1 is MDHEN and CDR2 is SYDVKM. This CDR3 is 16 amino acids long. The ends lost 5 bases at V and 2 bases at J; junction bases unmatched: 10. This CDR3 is CASSHRDRLPTDTQYF. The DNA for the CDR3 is TGTGCCAGCAGTCATCGGGACAGATTGCCCACAGATACGCAGTATTTT. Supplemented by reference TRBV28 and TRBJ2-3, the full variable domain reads DVKVTQSSRYLVKRTGEKVFLECVQDMDHENMFWYRQDPGLGLRLIYFSYDVKMKEKGDIPEGYSVSREKKERFSLILESASTNQTSMYLCASSHRDRLPTDTQYFGPGTRLTVL.

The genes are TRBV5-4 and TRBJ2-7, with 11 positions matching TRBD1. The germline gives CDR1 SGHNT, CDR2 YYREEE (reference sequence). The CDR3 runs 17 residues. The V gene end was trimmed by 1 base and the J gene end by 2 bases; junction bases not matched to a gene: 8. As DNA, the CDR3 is TGTGCCAGCAGCTTGATGGGACAGGGGGGCTCAGCCTACGAGCAGTACTTC. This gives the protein CASSLMGQGGSAYEQYF.

The CDR3 nucleotides read TGTGCCAGCAGCATGTCCGGCTCCTACAATGAGCAGTTCTTC. Translation: CASSMSGSYNEQFF. The chain joins TRBV11-2 to TRBJ2-1; D is uncertain. V was pared by 5 bases and J by 0 bases, with 8 bases between. The germline gives CDR1 SGHAT, CDR2 FQNNGV. This CDR3 is 14 amino acids long.

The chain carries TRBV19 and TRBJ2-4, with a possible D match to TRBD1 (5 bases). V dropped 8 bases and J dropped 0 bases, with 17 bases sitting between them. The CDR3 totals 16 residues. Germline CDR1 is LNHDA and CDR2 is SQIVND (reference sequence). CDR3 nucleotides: TGTGCCAGTGGCCCGAGTCGACAGTCAGCCAAAAACATTCAGTACTTC. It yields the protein CASGPSRQSAKNIQYF.

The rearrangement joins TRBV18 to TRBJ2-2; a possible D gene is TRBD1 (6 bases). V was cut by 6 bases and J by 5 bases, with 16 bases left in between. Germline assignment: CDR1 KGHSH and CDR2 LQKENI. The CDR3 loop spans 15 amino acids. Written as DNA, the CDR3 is TGTGCCAGCTCTTTCCAGGGGTATCGGACCGGGGAGCTGTTTTTT. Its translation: CASSFQGYRTGELFF.

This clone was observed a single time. The CDR3 sequence is CASSAWTGPEQYF. The CDR3 DNA is TGTGCCAGCAGCGCGTGGACAGGTCCCGAGCAGTACTTC. The genes are TRBV7-2 and TRBJ2-7; 7 bases align to TRBD1. Germline lookup yields CDR1 SGHTA and CDR2 FQGNSA. This CDR3 has 13 amino acids. The trim removed 5 bases at V and 6 bases at J, leaving 7 bases unmatched.

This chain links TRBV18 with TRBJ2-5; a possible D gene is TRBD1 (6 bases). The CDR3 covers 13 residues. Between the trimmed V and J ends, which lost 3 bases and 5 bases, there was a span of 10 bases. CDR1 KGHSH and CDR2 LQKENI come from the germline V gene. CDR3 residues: CASSPRGDETQYF. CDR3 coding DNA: TGTGCCAGCTCACCCAGGGGTGATGAGACCCAGTACTTC. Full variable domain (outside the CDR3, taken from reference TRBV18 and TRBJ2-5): NAGVMQNPRHLVRRRGQEARLRCSPMKGHSHVYWYRQLPEEGLKFMVYLQKENIIDESGMPKERFSAEFPKEGPSILRIQQVVRGDSAAYFCASSPRGDETQYFGPGTRLLVL.

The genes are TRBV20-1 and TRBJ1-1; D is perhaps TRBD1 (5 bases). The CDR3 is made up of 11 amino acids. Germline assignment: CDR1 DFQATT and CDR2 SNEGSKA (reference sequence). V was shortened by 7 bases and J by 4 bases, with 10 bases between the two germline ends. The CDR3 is CSGSGGTEAFF. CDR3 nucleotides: TGCAGTGGTAGCGGGGGCACTGAAGCTTTCTTT.

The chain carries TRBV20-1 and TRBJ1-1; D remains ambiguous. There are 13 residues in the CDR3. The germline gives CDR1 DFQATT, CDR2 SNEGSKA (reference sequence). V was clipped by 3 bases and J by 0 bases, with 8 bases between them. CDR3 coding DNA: TGCAGTGCTAGTGGAGCGATGAACACTGAAGCTTTCTTT. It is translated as CSASGAMNTEAFF.

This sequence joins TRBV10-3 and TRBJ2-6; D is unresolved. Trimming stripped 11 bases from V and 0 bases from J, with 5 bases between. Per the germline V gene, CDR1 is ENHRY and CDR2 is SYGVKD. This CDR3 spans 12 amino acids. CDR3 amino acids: CAANSGANVLTF. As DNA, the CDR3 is TGTGCCGCTAACTCTGGGGCCAACGTCCTGACTTTC.

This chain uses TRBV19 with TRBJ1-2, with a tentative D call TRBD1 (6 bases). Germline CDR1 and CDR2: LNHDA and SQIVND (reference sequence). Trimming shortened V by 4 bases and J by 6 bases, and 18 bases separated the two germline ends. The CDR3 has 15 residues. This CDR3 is CASSTSQGSANGYTF. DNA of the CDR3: TGTGCCAGTAGTACCTCTCAGGGGTCCGCTAATGGCTACACCTTC.

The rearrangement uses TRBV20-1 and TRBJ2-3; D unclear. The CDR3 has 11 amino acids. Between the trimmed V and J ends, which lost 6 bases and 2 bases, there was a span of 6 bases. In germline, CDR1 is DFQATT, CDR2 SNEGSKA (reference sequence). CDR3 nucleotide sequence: TGCAGTGCCAGGAACACAGATACGCAGTATTTT. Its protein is CSARNTDTQYF.

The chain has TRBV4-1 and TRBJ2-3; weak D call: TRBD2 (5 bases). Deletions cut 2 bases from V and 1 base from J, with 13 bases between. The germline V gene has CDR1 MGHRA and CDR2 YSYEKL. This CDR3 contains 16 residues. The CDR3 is CASSQTRTLGTDTQYF. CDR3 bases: TGCGCCAGCAGCCAAACTAGGACCTTAGGCACAGATACGCAGTATTTT.

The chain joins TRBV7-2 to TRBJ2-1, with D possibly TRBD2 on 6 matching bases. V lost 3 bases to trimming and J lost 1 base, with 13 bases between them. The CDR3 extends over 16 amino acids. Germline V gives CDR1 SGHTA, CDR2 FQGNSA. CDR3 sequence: CASSLTSSGSYNEQFF. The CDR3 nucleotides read TGTGCCAGCAGCTTGACTAGTTCGGGATCCTACAATGAGCAGTTCTTC.

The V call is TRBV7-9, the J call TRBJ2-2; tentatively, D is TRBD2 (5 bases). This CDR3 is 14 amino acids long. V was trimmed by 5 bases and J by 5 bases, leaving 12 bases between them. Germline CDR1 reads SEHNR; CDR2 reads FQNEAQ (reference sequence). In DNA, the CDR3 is TGTGCCAGCAGCCGAGGACTTACTACCGGGGAGCTGTTTTTT. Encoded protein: CASSRGLTTGELFF.

CDR3 amino acids: CASSPMAGSNIGQYF. CDR3 nucleotides: TGTGCCAGCAGCCCGATGGCGGGGTCGAATATAGGCCAGTACTTC. This sequence joins TRBV11-2 and TRBJ2-5; TRBD2 might be the D (6 bases). This CDR3 has 15 residues. CDR1 SGHAT and CDR2 FQNNGV come from the germline V gene. V lost 5 bases and J 10 bases, leaving 23 bases between the germline ends.

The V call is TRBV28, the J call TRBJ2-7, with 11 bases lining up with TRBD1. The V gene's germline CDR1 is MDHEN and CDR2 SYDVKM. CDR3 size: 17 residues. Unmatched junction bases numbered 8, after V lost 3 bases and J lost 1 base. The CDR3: CASSFPPGQGVSYEQYF. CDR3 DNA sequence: TGTGCCAGCAGTTTCCCTCCGGGACAGGGGGTATCCTACGAGCAGTACTTC.